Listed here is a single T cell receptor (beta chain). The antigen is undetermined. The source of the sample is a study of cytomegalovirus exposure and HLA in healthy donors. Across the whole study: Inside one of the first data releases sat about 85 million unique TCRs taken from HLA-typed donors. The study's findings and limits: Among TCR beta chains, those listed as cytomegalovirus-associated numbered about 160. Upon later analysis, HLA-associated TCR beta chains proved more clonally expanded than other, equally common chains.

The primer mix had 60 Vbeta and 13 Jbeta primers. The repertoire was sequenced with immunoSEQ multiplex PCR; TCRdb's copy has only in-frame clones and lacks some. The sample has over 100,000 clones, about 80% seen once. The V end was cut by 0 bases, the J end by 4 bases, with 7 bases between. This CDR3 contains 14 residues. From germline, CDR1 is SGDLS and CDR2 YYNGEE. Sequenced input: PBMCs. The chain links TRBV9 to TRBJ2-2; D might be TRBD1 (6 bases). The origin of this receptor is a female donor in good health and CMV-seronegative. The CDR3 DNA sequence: TGTGCCAGCAGCGTAGGGGGGCCCACCGGGGAGCTGTTTTTT. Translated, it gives CASSVGGPTGELFF.